The clone carrying this T cell receptor (beta chain) was detected a few times. These data belong to a study of beta chain features in type 1 diabetes. CDR1 is MNHEY and CDR2 is SMNVEV in the germline V gene (reference sequence). The ends were cut back, 3 bases at V and 4 bases at J, with 13 bases in the middle. The CDR3 has 15 amino acids. cDNA synthesis used the whole RNA isolate, giving expressed TCRB sequences. Using immunoSEQ multiplex PCR, the repertoire was profiled, and TCRdb retains in-frame clones only, with some absent. The table has around 310,000 clones, approximately 9.9% seen once. This sequence joins TRBV27 and TRBJ2-1, with D possibly being TRBD2 (6 bases). Sequencing was done on a sample of naive CD4+ T cells from blood. This sequence was found in a woman in her 30s in good health. CDR3 amino acids: CASSLQVAGYNEQFF. For the CDR3, the DNA is TGTGCCAGCAGTTTGCAGGTTGCGGGGTACAATGAGCAGTTCTTC.